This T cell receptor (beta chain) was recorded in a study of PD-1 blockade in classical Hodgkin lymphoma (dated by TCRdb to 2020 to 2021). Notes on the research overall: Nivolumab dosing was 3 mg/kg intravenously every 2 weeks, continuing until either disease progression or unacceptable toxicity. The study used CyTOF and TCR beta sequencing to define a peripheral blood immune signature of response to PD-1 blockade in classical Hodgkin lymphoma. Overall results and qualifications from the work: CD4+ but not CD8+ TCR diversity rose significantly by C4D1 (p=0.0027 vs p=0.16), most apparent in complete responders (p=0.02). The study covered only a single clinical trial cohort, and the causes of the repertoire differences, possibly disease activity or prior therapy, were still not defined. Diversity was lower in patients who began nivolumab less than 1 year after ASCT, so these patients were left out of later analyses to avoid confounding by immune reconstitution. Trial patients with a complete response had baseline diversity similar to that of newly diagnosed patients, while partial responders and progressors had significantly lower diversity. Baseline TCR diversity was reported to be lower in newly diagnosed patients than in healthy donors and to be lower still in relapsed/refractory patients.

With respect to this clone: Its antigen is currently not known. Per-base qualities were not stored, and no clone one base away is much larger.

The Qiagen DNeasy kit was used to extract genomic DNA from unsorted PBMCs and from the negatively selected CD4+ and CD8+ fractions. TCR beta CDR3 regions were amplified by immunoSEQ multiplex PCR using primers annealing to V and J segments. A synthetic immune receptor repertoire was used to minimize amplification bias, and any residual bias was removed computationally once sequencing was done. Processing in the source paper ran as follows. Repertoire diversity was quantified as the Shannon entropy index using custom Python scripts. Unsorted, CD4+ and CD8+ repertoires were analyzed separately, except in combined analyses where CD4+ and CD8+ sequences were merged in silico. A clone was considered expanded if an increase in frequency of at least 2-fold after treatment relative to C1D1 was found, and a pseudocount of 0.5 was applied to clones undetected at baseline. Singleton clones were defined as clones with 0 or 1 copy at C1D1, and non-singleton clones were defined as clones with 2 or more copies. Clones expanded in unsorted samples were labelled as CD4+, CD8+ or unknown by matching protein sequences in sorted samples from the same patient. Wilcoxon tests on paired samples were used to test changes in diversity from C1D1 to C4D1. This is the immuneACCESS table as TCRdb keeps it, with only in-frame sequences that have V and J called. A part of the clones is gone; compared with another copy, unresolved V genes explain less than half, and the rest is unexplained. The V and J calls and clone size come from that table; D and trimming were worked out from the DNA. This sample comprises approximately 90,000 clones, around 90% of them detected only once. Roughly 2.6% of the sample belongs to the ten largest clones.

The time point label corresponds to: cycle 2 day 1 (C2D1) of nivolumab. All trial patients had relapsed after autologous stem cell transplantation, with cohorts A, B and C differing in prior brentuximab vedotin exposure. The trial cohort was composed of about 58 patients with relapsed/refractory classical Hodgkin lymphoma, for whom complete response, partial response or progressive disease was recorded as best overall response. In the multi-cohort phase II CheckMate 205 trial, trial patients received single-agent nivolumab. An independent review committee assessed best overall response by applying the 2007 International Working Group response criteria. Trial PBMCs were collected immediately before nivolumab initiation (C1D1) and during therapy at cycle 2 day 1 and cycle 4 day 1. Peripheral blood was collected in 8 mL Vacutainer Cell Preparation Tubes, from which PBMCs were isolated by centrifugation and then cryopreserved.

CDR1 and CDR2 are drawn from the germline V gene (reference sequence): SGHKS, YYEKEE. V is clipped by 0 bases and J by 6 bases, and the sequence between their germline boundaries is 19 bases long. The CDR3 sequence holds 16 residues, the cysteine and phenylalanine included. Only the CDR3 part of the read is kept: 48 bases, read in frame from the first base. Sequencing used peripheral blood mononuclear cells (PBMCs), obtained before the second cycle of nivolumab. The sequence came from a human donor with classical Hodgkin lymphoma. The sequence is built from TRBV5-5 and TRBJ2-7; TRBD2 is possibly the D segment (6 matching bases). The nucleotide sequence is TGTGCCAGCAGCTTGGGACCGTCAGGGACTTTGTTCGAGCAGTACTTC. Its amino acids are CASSLGPSGTLFEQYF.